This is a list of T cell receptor beta chains from one sample in a study of beta chain features in type 1 diabetes. The repertoire was sequenced with immunoSEQ multiplex PCR; TCRdb's copy has only in-frame clones and lacks some. The sample has approximately 600,000 clones, roughly 12% seen once. The sequencing sample was made of naive CD4+ T cells from blood. Receptors were obtained from a man aged 25-45 years with type 1 diabetes. Each CDR3 is given with its conserved first and last residue. The D gene is left open where the match is weak. Rows may omit the clone size; those that give it use once, few, many or a size class.

abundance | j_gene | d_gene | v_gene | CDR3aa | CDR3nt
- | TRBJ1-4 | TRBD1 | TRBV2 | CACGTGPEKLFF | TGTGCCTGCGGGACAGGGCCTGAAAAACTGTTTTTT
- | TRBJ1-2 | - | TRBV18 | CASSSQGVYTF | TGTGCCAGCTCATCTCAGGGTGTTTACACCTTC
- | TRBJ2-7 | - | TRBV4-2 | CASSQAQGVAYEQYF | TGTGCCAGCAGCCAAGCACAGGGAGTGGCCTACGAGCAGTACTTC
- | TRBJ1-1 | - | TRBV7-9 | CASSLQDVRTEAFF | TGTGCCAGCAGCCTCCAAGACGTTCGCACTGAAGCTTTCTTT
few | TRBJ2-4 | - | TRBV18 | CASSPETEAKNIQYF | TGTGCCAGCTCACCAGAGACTGAAGCCAAAAACATTCAGTACTTC
- | TRBJ1-5 | - | TRBV10-3 | CAISATGTDLNQPQHF | TGTGCCATCAGTGCAACCGGGACCGATTTAAATCAGCCCCAGCATTTT
- | TRBJ2-1 | - | TRBV11-1 | CASSFGTGLYNEQFF | TGTGCCAGCAGCTTCGGAACAGGGCTTTACAATGAGCAGTTCTTC
few | TRBJ2-1 | - | TRBV14 | CASSPVGAYNEQFF | TGTGCCAGCTCCCCCGTGGGGGCTTACAATGAGCAGTTCTTC
- | TRBJ1-2 | - | TRBV9 | CASSVGVPRIYGYTF | TGTGCCAGCAGCGTCGGGGTCCCCCGAATCTATGGCTACACCTTC
- | TRBJ1-4 | - | TRBV25-1 | CASTTHGGEKLFF | TGTGCCAGCACCACTCATGGGGGTGAAAAACTGTTTTTT
few | TRBJ2-5 | TRBD1 | TRBV27 | CASSPRDRYQETQYF | TGTGCCAGCAGCCCTCGGGACAGATACCAAGAGACCCAGTACTTC
- | TRBJ1-2 | TRBD1 | TRBV11-2 | CASTFGQGYGYTF | TGTGCCAGCACCTTTGGACAGGGATATGGCTACACCTTC
few | TRBJ2-7 | TRBD1 | TRBV5-1 | CASSRLGQGINEQYF | TGCGCCAGCAGTAGACTTGGACAGGGGATCAACGAGCAGTACTTC
- | TRBJ1-2 | - | TRBV6-4 | CASSGPPNYGYTF | TGTGCCAGCAGTGGACCTCCCAACTATGGCTACACCTTC
few | TRBJ2-4 | TRBD2 | TRBV18 | CASSPPAGANIQYF | TGTGCCAGCTCACCACCAGCGGGAGCAAACATTCAGTACTTC
- | TRBJ2-7 | - | TRBV7-2 | CASSLAGSAQWREQYF | TGTGCCAGCAGCTTAGCGGGGTCTGCACAGTGGCGCGAGCAGTACTTC
few | TRBJ2-6 | - | TRBV19 | CASARSGANVLTF | TGTGCCAGCGCCAGGTCTGGGGCCAACGTCCTGACTTTC
- | TRBJ2-5 | TRBD2 | TRBV15 | CATILGTNKETQYF | TGTGCCACCATTTTGGGGACTAACAAAGAGACCCAGTACTTC
many | TRBJ1-2 | - | TRBV7-9 | CASSLTLKGYTF | TGTGCCAGCAGCTTAACCCTTAAGGGCTACACCTTC
few | TRBJ1-2 | TRBD1 | TRBV4-3 | CASSQDYRGDYGYTF | TGCGCCAGCAGCCAAGATTACAGGGGGGACTATGGCTACACCTTC
- | TRBJ2-7 | TRBD1 | TRBV7-9 | CASNPAGGHEQYF | TGTGCCAGCAACCCCGCAGGGGGCCACGAGCAGTACTTC
- | TRBJ2-4 | - | TRBV19 | CASSVTPGQLNIQYF | TGTGCCAGTAGTGTAACACCGGGACAACTAAACATTCAGTACTTC
- | TRBJ2-7 | - | TRBV29-1 | CSVVSSVGYEQYF | TGCAGCGTTGTGTCGTCGGTCGGCTACGAGCAGTACTTC
- | TRBJ2-5 | - | TRBV7-9 | CASSLMAETQYF | TGTGCCAGCAGCTTAATGGCAGAGACCCAGTACTTC
few | TRBJ1-6 | TRBD1 | TRBV25-1 | CASRDRGDSPLHF | TGTGCCAGCAGGGACAGGGGAGATTCACCCCTCCACTTT
few | TRBJ1-6 | - | TRBV5-1 | CASSGMDSNSPLHF | TGCGCCAGCAGCGGAATGGACAGTAATTCACCCCTCCACTTT
- | TRBJ2-7 | - | TRBV5-6 | CASSVNYEQYF | TGTGCCAGCAGCGTAAATTACGAGCAGTACTTC
few | TRBJ1-1 | TRBD1 | TRBV5-5 | CASSSGTGSMNTEAFF | TGTGCCAGCAGCTCCGGGACAGGGTCCATGAACACTGAAGCTTTCTTT
few | TRBJ1-2 | - | TRBV19 | CASSMRTSNYGYTF | TGTGCCAGTAGTATGAGGACTTCTAACTATGGCTACACCTTC
- | TRBJ2-5 | - | TRBV7-6 | CASSLPWGIQETQYF | TGTGCCAGCAGTTTACCGTGGGGGATACAAGAGACCCAGTACTTC
few | TRBJ2-5 | - | TRBV5-4 | CASSLDGFQETQYF | TGTGCCAGCAGCTTGGATGGGTTCCAAGAGACCCAGTACTTC
- | TRBJ1-4 | - | TRBV5-6 | CASSLGNNEKLFF | TGTGCCAGCAGCTTGGGAAACAATGAAAAACTGTTTTTT
few | TRBJ2-1 | - | TRBV29-1 | CSAGGGHEQFF | TGCAGCGCTGGAGGGGGGCATGAGCAGTTCTTC
- | TRBJ1-2 | TRBD1 | TRBV10-3 | CAIRKQGEGGYTF | TGTGCCATCAGGAAACAGGGGGAGGGTGGCTACACCTTC
few | TRBJ2-1 | TRBD2 | TRBV13 | CASSTSGGAYEQFF | TGTGCCAGCAGCACAAGCGGGGGGGCCTATGAGCAGTTCTTC
- | TRBJ1-5 | - | TRBV28 | CASSPGQEGMNQPQHF | TGTGCCAGCAGTCCCGGGCAAGAGGGAATGAATCAGCCCCAGCATTTT
few | TRBJ1-4 | - | TRBV5-1 | CASRDGADHSSDEKLFF | TGCGCCAGCAGGGATGGGGCAGACCACAGCTCTGATGAAAAACTGTTTTTT
- | TRBJ2-3 | - | TRBV28 | CASSFITGQGTDTQYF | TGTGCCAGCAGTTTTATAACGGGGCAGGGCACAGATACGCAGTATTTT
- | TRBJ2-7 | TRBD1 | TRBV9 | CASSVGLGDRYYEQYF | TGTGCCAGCAGCGTAGGGTTGGGGGACAGGTACTACGAGCAGTACTTC
- | TRBJ2-3 | - | TRBV30 | CAWSDLEDTQYF | TGTGCCTGGAGCGACCTAGAAGATACGCAGTATTTT
- | TRBJ2-3 | TRBD2 | TRBV25-1 | CASSELGRLAGRPDTQYF | TGTGCCAGCAGTGAATTGGGTAGGCTAGCGGGGCGGCCAGATACGCAGTATTTT
few | TRBJ1-1 | TRBD1 | TRBV7-8 | CASSYRRDRGGEAFF | TGTGCCAGCAGCTACCGCCGGGACAGGGGTGGTGAAGCTTTCTTT
few | TRBJ1-2 | TRBD1 | TRBV6-6 | CASSYRQGKAGYTF | TGTGCCAGCAGTTACAGACAGGGGAAGGCTGGCTACACCTTC